The 22 T cell receptor beta chains listed next were all sequenced from one sample in a study of control samples from healthy donors and cancer patients. Produced via immunoSEQ multiplex PCR; TCRdb's table is partial and in-frame only. The sample contains some 130,000 clones, 88% of which appear only once. The sample comprised blood. Receptors originate from a man between 35 and 55 years old in good health.

V and J are TRBV30 and TRBJ1-5, with 9 bases lining up with TRBD1. The trim removed 2 bases at V and 7 bases at J, leaving 3 bases unmatched. This CDR3 spans 13 amino acids. The germline V gene encodes CDR1 GTSNPN and CDR2 SVGIG (reference sequence). The CDR3 here is CAWSNRGHQPQHF. CDR3 nucleotide sequence: TGTGCCTGGAGTAACAGGGGGCACCAGCCCCAGCATTTT.

This clone was detected many times. The rearrangement joins TRBV4-2 to TRBJ2-2; 7 bases fit TRBD2. The CDR3 runs 13 residues. V gave up 6 bases and J gave up 7 bases; unmatched junction bases: 5. Germline-derived CDR1 and CDR2 are LGHNA and YNFKEQ. In DNA, the CDR3 is TGTGCCAGCAGGGCAGGACTAGGCGGGGAGCTGTTTTTT. Translated, it gives CASRAGLGGELFF.

CDR3 sequence reads: CATARAGANYGYTF. The CDR3 DNA is TGTGCCACCGCCCGCGCGGGAGCTAACTATGGCTACACCTTC. The chain employs TRBV28 and TRBJ1-2; no definite D call. Germline V gene sequence: CDR1 MDHEN, CDR2 SYDVKM. Trimming cost V 10 bases and J 0 bases, with 15 bases left between them. The CDR3 runs 14 residues.

The chain carries TRBV11-3 and TRBJ2-2; D ambiguous. This CDR3 has 14 residues. Germline V gene sequence: CDR1 SGHNT, CDR2 YENEEA. Trimming took off 4 bases at V and 0 bases at J, with 6 bases between the two ends. CDR3 amino acids: CASSYDTNTGELFF. The CDR3, as DNA: TGTGCCAGCAGCTACGACACGAACACCGGGGAGCTGTTTTTT.

The rearrangement links TRBV14 to TRBJ2-3; D not resolved. Trimming left V 1 base short and J 5 bases short, with 7 bases between. There are 13 residues in the CDR3. The germline gives CDR1 SGHDN, CDR2 FVKESK. The CDR3 is CASSQVTRDTQYF. The CDR3 DNA reads as TGTGCCAGCAGCCAAGTAACGCGAGATACGCAGTATTTT.

The J gene is TRBJ1-1, the V gene TRBV12-3 or TRBV12-4, with D unresolved. Trimming removed 6 bases at V and 4 bases at J, with 12 bases between. The CDR3 contains 13 residues. The CDR3, as DNA: TGTGCCAGCAGATCAGGATATGGCACTGAAGCTTTCTTT. Its protein product is CASRSGYGTEAFF.

The rearrangement uses TRBV30 and TRBJ1-4; the D gene is possibly TRBD1 (5 bases). V lost 3 bases and J 8 bases, leaving 10 bases between the germline ends. The CDR3 runs to 12 residues. From germline, CDR1 is GTSNPN and CDR2 SVGIG (reference sequence). The CDR3 is CAWRTEGEKLFF. CDR3 DNA: TGTGCCTGGAGGACAGAAGGCGAAAAACTGTTTTTT.

The V gene is TRBV21-1, the J gene TRBJ2-3; no check of the table's D call, TRBD2, against the DNA was made. TRBV21-1 is a listed pseudogene. This CDR3 spans 15 amino acids. The CDR3 is CASNPAGEHTDTQYF. CDR3 DNA: TGTGCCAGCAACCCAGCGGGGGAGCACACAGATACGCAGTATTTT.

This chain uses TRBV10-1 with TRBJ2-2; tentatively, D is TRBD1 or TRBD2 (6 bases each). CDR3 size: 14 residues. CDR1 and CDR2 (germline): WNHNN, SYGVQD (reference sequence). V dropped 5 bases and J dropped 3 bases, with 10 bases sitting between them. CDR3 DNA: TGCGCCAGCAGTAAGGGGGGCGACACCGGGGAGCTGTTTTTT. The encoded protein is CASSKGGDTGELFF.

The chain couples TRBV5-1 to TRBJ1-2; D remains ambiguous. Germline CDR1 SGHRS, CDR2 YFSETQ. This CDR3 has 15 amino acids. V was trimmed by 4 bases and J by 3 bases, leaving 16 bases between them. The CDR3 DNA follows: TGCGCCAGCAGCAAGGACCTGGGAGGCCACTATGGCTACACCTTC. Protein sequence: CASSKDLGGHYGYTF.

The V and J genes are TRBV11-2 and TRBJ1-6, with D unresolved. The germline V and J ends were trimmed by 2 bases and 7 bases, with 6 bases remaining between them. This CDR3 is built from 13 residues. The germline gives CDR1 SGHAT, CDR2 FQNNGV. The CDR3 nucleotides are TGTGCCAGCAGCTTAACGGGGAATTCACCCCTCCACTTT. Amino acid sequence: CASSLTGNSPLHF. Based on the CDR3 plus reference TRBV11-2 and TRBJ1-6, the full variable domain is EAGVAQSPRYKIIEKRQSVAFWCNPISGHATLYWYQQILGQGPKLLIQFQNNGVVDDSQLPKDRFSAERLKGVDSTLKIQPAKLEDSAVYLCASSLTGNSPLHFGNGTRLTVT.

In DNA, the CDR3 is TGTGCCAGCAGATACGGTCGGGACCCACGCTATGGCTACACCTTC. It is translated as CASRYGRDPRYGYTF. This chain joins TRBV6-5 and TRBJ1-2, with D possibly being TRBD1 (5 bases). CDR1 and CDR2 from the germline V gene are MNHEY and SVGAGI. The CDR3 totals 15 residues. Trimming left V 6 bases short and J 4 bases short, with 18 bases between.

The chain has TRBV5-6 and TRBJ1-2; possible D gene TRBD1, 5 bases. V lost 4 bases, J lost 1 base, and 11 bases lay in between. Germline V gene lookup returns CDR1 SGHDT and CDR2 YYEEEE. This CDR3 region has 14 residues. The CDR3 sequence is CASSRVDSNYGYTF. For the CDR3, the DNA is TGTGCCAGCAGCCGTGTAGACAGTAACTATGGCTACACCTTC.

V gene TRBV24-1 combines with J gene TRBJ2-7, with a tentative D call TRBD1 (6 bases). Germline CDR1 and CDR2: KGHDR and SFDVKD. The ends were cut back, 10 bases at V and 2 bases at J, with 17 bases in the middle. The CDR3 contains 14 residues. CDR3 region: CATQSGQGTYEQYF. CDR3 DNA sequence: TGTGCCACGCAGTCAGGGCAGGGGACCTACGAGCAGTACTTC.

This sequence joins TRBV3-1 (or the pseudogene TRBV3-2) and TRBJ1-4; no clear D. There are 14 residues in the CDR3. Germline assignment: CDR1 LGHDT and CDR2 YNNKEL (reference sequence). The ends were cut back, 2 bases at V and 8 bases at J, with 12 bases in the middle. CDR3 protein: CASSQSHKEEKLFF. The DNA for the CDR3 is TGTGCCAGCAGCCAAAGTCACAAGGAGGAAAAACTGTTTTTT.

The chain couples TRBV11-1 to TRBJ1-6; 11 bases fit TRBD1. This CDR3 spans 16 amino acids. Germline V gives CDR1 SGHAT, CDR2 FQDESV (reference sequence). V lost 3 bases and J lost 10; bases outside the gene matches: 8. The chain's CDR3 is CASSLGRTGGSSPLHF. In nucleotides, the CDR3 is TGTGCCAGCAGCTTGGGTCGGACAGGGGGCTCATCACCCCTCCACTTT.

The J gene is TRBJ1-2, the V gene TRBV6-5; 7 bases align to TRBD1. Germline assignment: CDR1 MNHEY and CDR2 SVGAGI. With 5 bases clipped from V and 8 bases from J, the junction kept 8 bases outside the gene matches. CDR3 length: 13 residues. The CDR3 loop is CASSIHYRGGYTF. The CDR3 DNA reads as TGTGCCAGCAGTATCCACTACAGGGGAGGCTACACCTTC.

This sequence joins TRBV4-3 and TRBJ2-7, with TRBD2 matching over 8 bases. Germline CDR1 and CDR2: LGHNA and YSLEER. V trimming: 1 base; J trimming: 5 bases; junction bases outside the gene matches: 7. The length of the CDR3 is 15 residues. CDR3: CASSQGSAGADEQYF. The DNA for the CDR3 is TGCGCCAGCAGCCAAGGCTCAGCGGGGGCGGACGAGCAGTACTTC.

The V gene is TRBV30, the J gene TRBJ2-7; 7 positions agree with TRBD2. V shed 3 bases, J shed 6 bases, and the junction held 5 bases outside the gene matches. CDR1 GTSNPN and CDR2 SVGIG come from the germline V gene (reference sequence). The CDR3 sequence is 12 residues long. In DNA, the CDR3 is TGTGCCTGGAGGACTAGCTTTCGCGAGCAGTACTTC. Translating it yields CAWRTSFREQYF.

The gene calls are TRBV11-3 and TRBJ1-2, with a tentative D call TRBD1 (5 bases). V was cut by 5 bases and J by 6 bases, with 10 bases left in between. Germline CDR1 reads SGHNT; CDR2 reads YENEEA. The CDR3 loop spans 12 amino acids. CDR3 DNA: TGTGCCAGCAGCGGGACTGACCATGGCTACACCTTC. Translation gives CASSGTDHGYTF.

V is TRBV2 and J is TRBJ1-2, with TRBD1 identical over 10 bases. Germline V gene data show CDR1 as SNHLY and CDR2 as FYNNEI. With V trimmed by 6 bases and J by 7 bases, 5 bases remained unmatched. This CDR3 is 13 amino acids long. CDR3 protein: CASRGTGEGGYTF. In DNA, the CDR3 is TGTGCCAGCAGGGGGACAGGGGAGGGTGGCTACACCTTC.

This chain uses TRBV11-2 with TRBJ2-7; D uncertain. There are 13 residues in the CDR3. CDR1 and CDR2 from the germline V gene are SGHAT and FQNNGV. Trimming took 4 bases from V and 5 from J, leaving 12 bases between them. In DNA form, the CDR3 reads TGTGCCAGCAGCTCCCCTCCCTTAGACGAGCAGTACTTC. Its protein product is CASSSPPLDEQYF.